This is a list of T cell receptor beta chains from one sample in a study of T cell responses to AZD1222 COVID-19 vaccine. Method: immunoSEQ multiplex PCR; TCRdb's copy keeps in-frame clones and lacks some. The table has approximately 120,000 clones, about nine tenths seen once. The sequencing here drew on peripheral blood, taken on day 0 of AZD1222 vaccination. These receptors originate from an adult in good health. Each CDR3 is given with its conserved first and last residue. The D gene is left open where the match is weak. Clone size is stated in some rows and not others, as once, few, many or a class when expanded.

cdr3_length	j_call	clone_size	v_call	d_call	cdr3_aa	cdr3_nt
13	TRBJ2-3	.	TRBV4-1	.	CASSPSGADTQYF	TGCGCCAGCAGCCCTTCTGGAGCCGATACGCAGTATTTT
15	TRBJ1-1	few	TRBV7-6	.	CASSAEGFLDTEAFF	TGTGCCAGCAGCGCGGAGGGGTTTTTGGACACTGAAGCTTTCTTT
12	TRBJ2-2	.	TRBV10-3	.	CAISESWGELFF	TGTGCCATCAGTGAGTCATGGGGGGAGCTGTTTTTT
16	TRBJ1-3	.	TRBV2	.	CASSSRVALSGNTIYF	TGTGCCAGCAGTTCCCGCGTTGCCCTCTCTGGAAACACCATATATTTT
13	TRBJ2-7	.	TRBV6-5	TRBD1	CASVRDRGSEQYF	TGTGCCAGCGTCCGGGACAGGGGTTCAGAGCAGTACTTC
13	TRBJ2-5	.	TRBV10-3	.	CAACRGSMETQYF	TGTGCCGCCTGTCGGGGCTCAATGGAGACCCAGTACTTC
13	TRBJ2-7	.	TRBV12-5	.	CASGLGRTYEQYF	TGTGCTAGTGGTTTGGGCAGGACCTACGAGCAGTACTTC
14	TRBJ1-2	.	TRBV2	TRBD1	CASTRDRKYYGYTF	TGTGCCAGCACTCGGGACAGAAAGTACTATGGCTACACCTTC
16	TRBJ2-3	.	TRBV19	TRBD2	CASSFATSGGADTQYF	TGTGCCAGTAGTTTCGCGACTAGCGGGGGAGCAGATACGCAGTATTTT
14	TRBJ2-7	.	TRBV7-9	TRBD2	CASSSGLAVPAVYF	TGTGCCAGCAGCTCCGGACTAGCGGTCCCCGCGGTATACTTC
14	TRBJ1-1	.	TRBV5-4	.	CASSFAATGTEAFF	TGTGCCAGCAGCTTTGCGGCCACAGGCACTGAAGCTTTCTTT
14	TRBJ2-1	.	TRBV2	TRBD1	CASKDGTGRGEQFF	TGTGCCAGCAAGGACGGGACAGGGAGGGGTGAGCAGTTCTTC